These 10 T cell receptor beta chains originate from one sample sequenced in a study of beta chain features in type 1 diabetes. The study reverse transcribed the entire isolated RNA, so it sequenced expressed TCRB transcripts. The data were produced by immunoSEQ multiplex PCR, yet TCRdb's version contains in-frame clones alone and is incomplete. The table lists around 140,000 clones, roughly 10% of them singletons. These TCRs are of unknown antigen specificity. Regarding the study as a whole: Type 1 diabetes patients had moderately but significantly shorter TCRB CDR3s in all four CD4+ subsets.

Sequenced material: central memory CD4+ T cells from blood. These receptors were collected from a man aged 25 to 40 with type 1 diabetes.

In this sample, this clone turned up a few times. The V call is TRBV9, the J call TRBJ2-1, with unresolved D. Trimming took 0 bases from V and 4 from J, leaving 11 bases between them. The CDR3 is 15 residues long. The germline V gene has CDR1 SGDLS and CDR2 YYNGEE. The CDR3 DNA sequence: TGTGCCAGCAGCGTAGGCCCCGCTATGTACAATGAGCAGTTCTTC. Translated, it gives CASSVGPAMYNEQFF.

In its sample, this clone was seen a few times. The J gene is TRBJ1-6, the V gene TRBV10-3; TRBD1 agrees at 8 bases. The CDR3 is 13 residues long. With V trimmed by 6 bases and J by 10 bases, 5 bases remained unmatched. Germline values: CDR1 ENHRY, CDR2 SYGVKD. CDR3 in amino acids: CAISGTGQSPLHF. In DNA, the CDR3 is TGTGCCATCAGCGGGACAGGACAATCACCCCTCCACTTT.

This clone came up a few times. CDR3 sequence (DNA): TGTGCCAGCAGTTACTCACAGGGAAATGAAAAACTGTTTTTT. It is translated as CASSYSQGNEKLFF. The rearrangement links TRBV6-5 to TRBJ1-4; weak D call: TRBD1 (6 bases). The length of the CDR3 is 14 residues. Germline-derived CDR1 and CDR2 are MNHEY and SVGAGI. V was trimmed by 0 bases and J by 5 bases, leaving 7 bases between them.

This clone was counted only a few times. The CDR3 DNA is TGCAGCGTTAGGACAGGGATGGACACTGAAGCTTTCTTT. Translated, it gives CSVRTGMDTEAFF. The J gene is TRBJ1-1, the V gene TRBV29-1; 8 bases agree with TRBD1. The CDR3 spans 13 residues. The ends lost 5 bases at V and 3 bases at J; junction bases unmatched: 5. Germline CDR1 SQVTM, CDR2 ANQGSEA.

This clone was counted between two and nine times. The chain combines TRBV19 with TRBJ1-5; tentative D call: TRBD1 (5 bases). Trimming left V 5 bases short and J 6 bases short, with 11 bases between. Germline V gene lookup returns CDR1 LNHDA and CDR2 SQIVND (reference sequence). This CDR3 contains 13 residues. CDR3 DNA: TGTGCCAGTAGTGCAGGGTACACTCAGCCCCAGCATTTT. It specifies CASSAGYTQPQHF. Full variable domain (rest looked up from reference TRBV19 and TRBJ1-5): DGGITQSPKYLFRKEGQNVTLSCEQNLNHDAMYWYRQDPGQGLRLIYYSQIVNDFQKGDIAEGYSVSREKKESFPLTVTSAQKNPTAFYLCASSAGYTQPQHFGDGTRLSIL.

The chain recombines TRBV11-2 with TRBJ2-7; 9 nucleotides align to TRBD1. This CDR3 contains 14 residues. CDR1 and CDR2 from the germline V gene are SGHAT and FQNNGV. The V gene end was trimmed by 3 bases and the J gene end by 6 bases; junction bases not matched to a gene: 6. The CDR3 nucleotides are TGTGCCAGCAGCTTCGGACAGGGGTCCATCGAGCAGTACTTC. Protein product: CASSFGQGSIEQYF.

This chain joins TRBV4-3 and TRBJ1-4; D not resolved. The germline V and J ends were trimmed by 0 bases and 4 bases, with 15 bases remaining between them. CDR3 size: 17 residues. Germline-derived CDR1 and CDR2 are LGHNA and YSLEER. The CDR3 region is CASSQDPRGSHNEKLFF. The CDR3 bases are TGCGCCAGCAGCCAAGATCCCAGAGGCAGCCATAATGAAAAACTGTTTTTT.

The rearrangement joins TRBV7-2 to TRBJ2-4; no reliable D call. CDR1 SGHTA and CDR2 FQGNSA come from the germline V gene. This CDR3 comprises 15 residues. Trimming left V 5 bases short and J 2 bases short, with 13 bases between. This CDR3 is CASSRESLPKNIQYF. The CDR3 nucleotides are TGTGCCAGCAGCCGAGAATCACTACCCAAAAACATTCAGTACTTC.

This sequence joins TRBV6-1 and TRBJ1-5; 7 positions agree with TRBD1. The CDR3 runs to 14 residues. Per germline, CDR1 MNHNS and CDR2 SASEGT. The V segment lost 5 bases and the J segment 7 bases; nucleotides outside the gene matches: 8. CDR3 in amino acids: CASSSTGVDQPQHF. DNA for the CDR3: TGTGCCAGCAGTAGTACAGGGGTGGACCAGCCCCAGCATTTT.

For this clone: Additional DNA sequences in this sample encode the identical CDR3. The V call is TRBV18, the J call TRBJ2-1; 9 bases match TRBD1. Looked up from germline, CDR1 is KGHSH and CDR2 is LQKENI. V gave up 3 bases and J gave up 2 bases; unmatched junction bases: 2. This CDR3 comprises 15 residues. CDR3 bases: TGTGCCAGCTCACCGGGACAGGGCCCCTACAATGAGCAGTTCTTC. Protein: CASSPGQGPYNEQFF. Full variable domain (missing parts from reference TRBV18 and TRBJ2-1): NAGVMQNPRHLVRRRGQEARLRCSPMKGHSHVYWYRQLPEEGLKFMVYLQKENIIDESGMPKERFSAEFPKEGPSILRIQQVVRGDSAAYFCASSPGQGPYNEQFFGPGTRLTVL.